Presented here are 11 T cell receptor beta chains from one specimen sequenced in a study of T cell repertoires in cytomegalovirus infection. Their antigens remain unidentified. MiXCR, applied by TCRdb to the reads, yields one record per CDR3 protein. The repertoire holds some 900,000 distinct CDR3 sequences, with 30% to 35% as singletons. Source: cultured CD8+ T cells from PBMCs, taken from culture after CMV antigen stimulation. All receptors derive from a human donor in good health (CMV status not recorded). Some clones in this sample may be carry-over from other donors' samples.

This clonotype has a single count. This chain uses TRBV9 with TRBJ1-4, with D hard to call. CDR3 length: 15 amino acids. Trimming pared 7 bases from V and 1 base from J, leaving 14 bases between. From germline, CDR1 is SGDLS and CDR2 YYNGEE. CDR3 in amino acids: CASGGVGLTNEKLFF. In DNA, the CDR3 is TGTGCCAGCGGCGGAGTGGGGTTAACTAATGAAAAACTGTTTTTT.

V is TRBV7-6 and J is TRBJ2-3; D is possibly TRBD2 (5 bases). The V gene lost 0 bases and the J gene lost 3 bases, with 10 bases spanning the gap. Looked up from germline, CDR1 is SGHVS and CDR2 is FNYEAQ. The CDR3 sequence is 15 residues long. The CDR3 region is CASSLARVTTDTQYF. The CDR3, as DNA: TGTGCCAGCAGCTTAGCGAGGGTTACGACAGATACGCAGTATTTT.

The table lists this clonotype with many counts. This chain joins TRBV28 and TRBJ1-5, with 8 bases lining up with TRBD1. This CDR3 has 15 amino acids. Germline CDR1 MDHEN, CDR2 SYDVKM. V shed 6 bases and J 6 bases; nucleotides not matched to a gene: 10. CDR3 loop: CASSLGQGFRQPQHF. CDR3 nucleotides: TGTGCCAGCAGCCTTGGACAGGGCTTTCGTCAGCCCCAGCATTTT.

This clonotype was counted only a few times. The CDR3 coding sequence is TGTGCCAGCAGGCCCGGGGTGGTCCCGCATGGCTACACCTTC. Amino acid sequence: CASRPGVVPHGYTF. The chain has TRBV27 and TRBJ1-2; unclear D gene. Per germline, CDR1 MNHEY and CDR2 SMNVEV (reference sequence). Trimming removed 6 bases from V and 6 bases from J, with 17 bases in between. The CDR3 contains 14 residues.

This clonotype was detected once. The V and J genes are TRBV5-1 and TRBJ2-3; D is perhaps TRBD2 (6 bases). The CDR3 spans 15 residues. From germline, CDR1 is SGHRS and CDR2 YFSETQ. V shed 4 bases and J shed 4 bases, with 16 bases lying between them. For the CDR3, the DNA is TGCGCCAGCAGCCCGGGCGGAGGGATCTCAGATACGCAGTATTTT. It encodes CASSPGGGISDTQYF.

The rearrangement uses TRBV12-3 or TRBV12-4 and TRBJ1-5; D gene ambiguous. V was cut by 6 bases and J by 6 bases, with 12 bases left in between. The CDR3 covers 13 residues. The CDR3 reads CASSWSSGQPQHF. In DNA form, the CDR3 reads TGTGCCAGCAGCTGGAGTTCGGGTCAGCCCCAGCATTTT.

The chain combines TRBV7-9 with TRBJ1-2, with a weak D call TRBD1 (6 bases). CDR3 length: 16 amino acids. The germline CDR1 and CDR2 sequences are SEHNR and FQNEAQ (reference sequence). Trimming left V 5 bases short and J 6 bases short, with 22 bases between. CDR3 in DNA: TGTGCCAGCAGCCAGACGTCCCGGGGGGGCGGGAATGGCTACACCTTC. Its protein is CASSQTSRGGGNGYTF.

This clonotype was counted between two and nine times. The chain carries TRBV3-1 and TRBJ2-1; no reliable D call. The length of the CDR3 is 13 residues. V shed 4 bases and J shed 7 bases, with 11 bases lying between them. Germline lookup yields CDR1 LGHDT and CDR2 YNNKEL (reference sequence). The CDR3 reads CASSLNSRNEQFF. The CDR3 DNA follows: TGTGCCAGCAGCCTAAATAGCAGGAATGAGCAGTTCTTC.

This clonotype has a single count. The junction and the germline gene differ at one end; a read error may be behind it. This chain's CDR3 is CANSLTTAPSGELFF. The CDR3 region has the DNA TGTGCCAACAGTCTAACGACAGCCCCCTCCGGGGAGCTGTTTTTT. This chain uses TRBV27 with TRBJ2-2; D may be TRBD1 (5 bases). The CDR3 sequence is 15 residues long. Per the germline V gene, CDR1 is MNHEY and CDR2 is SMNVEV (reference sequence).

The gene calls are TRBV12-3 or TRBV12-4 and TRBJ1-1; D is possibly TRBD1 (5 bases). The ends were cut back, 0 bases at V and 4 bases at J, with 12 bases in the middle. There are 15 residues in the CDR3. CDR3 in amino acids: CASSLAGGLGTEAFF. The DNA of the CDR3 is TGTGCCAGCAGTTTAGCCGGGGGGTTGGGCACTGAAGCTTTCTTT.

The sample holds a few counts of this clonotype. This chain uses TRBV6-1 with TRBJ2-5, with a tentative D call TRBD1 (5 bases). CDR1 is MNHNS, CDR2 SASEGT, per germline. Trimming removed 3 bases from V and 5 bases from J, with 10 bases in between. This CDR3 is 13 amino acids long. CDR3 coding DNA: TGTGCCAGCAGTGACTGGGGCCCCGAGACCCAGTACTTC. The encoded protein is CASSDWGPETQYF.